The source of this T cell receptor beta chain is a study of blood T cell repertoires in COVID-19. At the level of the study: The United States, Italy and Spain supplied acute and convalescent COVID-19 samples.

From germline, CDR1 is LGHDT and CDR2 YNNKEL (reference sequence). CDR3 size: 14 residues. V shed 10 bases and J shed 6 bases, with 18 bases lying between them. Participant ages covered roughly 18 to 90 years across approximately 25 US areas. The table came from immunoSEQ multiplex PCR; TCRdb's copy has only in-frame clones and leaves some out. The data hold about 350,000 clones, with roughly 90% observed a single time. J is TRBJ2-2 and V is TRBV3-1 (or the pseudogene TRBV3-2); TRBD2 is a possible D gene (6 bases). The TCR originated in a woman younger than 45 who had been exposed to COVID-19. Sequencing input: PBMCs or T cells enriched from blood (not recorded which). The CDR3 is CATSGGGSSGELFF. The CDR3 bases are TGTGCCACCTCTGGGGGAGGAAGTTCCGGGGAGCTGTTTTTT.